This T cell receptor (beta chain) emerged from a study of graft-versus-host responses after intestinal transplantation. The assay was immunoSEQ multiplex PCR, and TCRdb's table has in-frame clones only and misses some. This table has 130,000 or so clones, around nine tenths appearing once. This clone appeared a few times. Its antigen is unknown. Germline assignment: CDR1 MGHRA and CDR2 YSYEKL. Trimming cost V 1 base and J 7 bases, with 10 bases left between them. This CDR3 comprises 14 residues. This clonotype was sampled from a human donor who received an intestinal transplant. The source material was unstimulated CD4+ T cells sorted from spleen or lymph node cells, sampled before intestinal transplant. The chain couples TRBV4-1 to TRBJ1-4; no clear D gene. In DNA, the CDR3 is TGCGCCAGCAGCCAAGGCGGATCGGGTGAAAAACTGTTTTTT. The encoded protein is CASSQGGSGEKLFF.